Shown below are 9 T cell receptor beta chains from a single sample sequenced in a study of CXCR3-negative and CXCR3-positive naive CD8 T cells (dated by TCRdb to the late 2010s). Overall study outcomes, separate from this receptor: Compared with CXCR3-negative naive cells, CXCR3-positive naive cells had TRB CDR3s with higher hydrophobicity (lower Kidera factor 4), lower energy, and higher strength and volume indices.

Sequencing used a NextSeq 550. The Human TCR Profiling Kit (MiLaboratory) was used to make UMI-labeled 5' RACE TRB cDNA libraries. With the reads reprocessed by TCRdb, a single entry stands for each CDR3 protein sequence and no DNA is reported. This sample's table lists more than 75,000 distinct CDR3 sequences. Roughly 0.59% of the sample is in the top ten clones. These receptors' antigens are unknown. The specimen sequenced was naive CXCR3+ CD8+ T cells from blood. Explained via the paper, the cell subset or site label denotes: CD45RO-CCR7+CD27+CD95- naive CD8+ T cells expressing CXCR3 (TNR3+). The source of these receptors is a human donor in good health. Some clones in this sample may be carry-over from other donors' samples.

This sequence joins TRBV28 and TRBJ2-5. The germline V gene has CDR1 MDHEN and CDR2 SYDVKM. The CDR3 covers 13 residues. The CDR3 sequence: CASSLPDGETQYF.

The V and J genes are TRBV7-9 and TRBJ2-3; with no DNA, the TCRdb D assignment of TRBD2 cannot be verified. Germline V gives CDR1 SEHNR, CDR2 FQNEAQ (reference sequence). The CDR3 contains 13 residues. The CDR3 is CASSRRTTDTQYF.

The chain links TRBV7-9 to TRBJ2-1; without DNA, the TCRdb call of TRBD1 cannot be checked. This CDR3 contains 15 residues. Per germline, CDR1 SEHNR and CDR2 FQNEAQ (reference sequence). The CDR3: CASRSGQSSYNEQFF. The full variable domain, its missing parts supplied by reference TRBV7-9 and TRBJ2-1, is DTGVSQNPRHKITKRGQNVTFRCDPISEHNRLYWYRQTLGQGPEFLTYFQNEAQLEKSRLLSDRFSAERPKGSFSTLEIQRTEQGDSAMYLCASRSGQSSYNEQFFGPGTRLTVL.

The chain carries TRBV20-1 and TRBJ2-5; TCRdb proposes TRBD2, but this gene call is untestable without DNA. The CDR3 contains 13 residues. Germline V lookup: CDR1 DFQATT, CDR2 SNEGSKA (reference sequence). The chain's CDR3 is CSARDIEGETQYF.

The chain couples TRBV5-1 to TRBJ2-7; as DNA is missing, the TRBD1 call by TCRdb cannot be tested. CDR1 is SGHRS and CDR2 is YFSETQ in the germline V gene. There are 14 residues in the CDR3. The CDR3 loop is CASSWGGKDYEQYF.

The rearrangement uses TRBV28 and TRBJ1-4; TCRdb designates TRBD1, a call that cannot be tested without DNA. Germline V gives CDR1 MDHEN, CDR2 SYDVKM. The CDR3 is made up of 15 amino acids. The CDR3 is CASSFLPGVNEKLFF. Full variable domain (remainder filled in from reference TRBV28 and TRBJ1-4): DVKVTQSSRYLVKRTGEKVFLECVQDMDHENMFWYRQDPGLGLRLIYFSYDVKMKEKGDIPEGYSVSREKKERFSLILESASTNQTSMYLCASSFLPGVNEKLFFGSGTQLSVL.

This rearrangement joins TRBV30 to TRBJ1-1. The germline gives CDR1 GTSNPN, CDR2 SVGIG (reference sequence). This CDR3 is built from 17 residues. The CDR3 protein is CAWRNNLKILMNTEAFF.

The chain couples TRBV24-1 to TRBJ2-2; TCRdb proposes TRBD1, but this gene call is untestable without DNA. Germline V gene lookup returns CDR1 KGHDR and CDR2 SFDVKD. This CDR3 comprises 17 residues. The CDR3 here is CATSDPQTGTGTGELFF.

The genes are TRBV5-1 and TRBJ1-5; there is no DNA to check the TCRdb D call of TRBD1. The germline V gene encodes CDR1 SGHRS and CDR2 YFSETQ. This CDR3 spans 17 amino acids. The CDR3 sequence: CASSSEEWGPSNQPQHF.